The 20 T cell receptor beta chains reported below all come from one sample, sequenced in a study of blood T cell repertoires in COVID-19. The table came from immunoSEQ multiplex PCR; TCRdb's copy has only in-frame clones and leaves some out. The table records just over 250,000 clones, around nine tenths of them present only once. Material: peripheral blood. Receptors originate from a man aged 40-55 years who had recovered from COVID-19.

Comment on this clone: Other DNA sequences of this sample code for an identical CDR3. The rearrangement uses TRBV6-5 and TRBJ2-7; TRBD1 agrees at 7 bases. The germline gives CDR1 MNHEY, CDR2 SVGAGI. The CDR3 consists of 15 residues. Trimming at V came to 0 bases and at J to 5 bases, leaving 7 bases not matched to a gene. CDR3 sequence: CASSYSRQGNHEQYF. Here the CDR3 DNA reads TGTGCCAGCAGTTACTCGAGACAGGGAAATCACGAGCAGTACTTC.

CDR3: CASTSRGGTSYNEQFF. For the CDR3, the DNA is TGTGCCAGCACGTCGAGAGGGGGCACGTCCTACAATGAGCAGTTCTTC. The chain uses TRBV18 and TRBJ2-1, with TRBD1 identical over 7 bases. The CDR3 has 16 residues. The germline V gene has CDR1 KGHSH and CDR2 LQKENI. The V gene end was trimmed by 8 bases and the J gene end by 1 base; junction bases not matched to a gene: 11.

This chain uses TRBV21-1 with TRBJ2-4; the tabulated D call, TRBD1, remains unverified against the DNA. TRBV21-1 is shown as a pseudogene. The CDR3 runs to 18 residues. CDR3 sequence (DNA): TGTGCCAGCAGCAAAAGGTCACCACAGGGGGCAACCAAAAACATTCAGTACTTC. It encodes CASSKRSPQGATKNIQYF.

The V gene is TRBV9, the J gene TRBJ2-1, with 7 bases aligning to TRBD1. Germline loops: CDR1 SGDLS, CDR2 YYNGEE. The CDR3 covers 16 residues. V lost 4 bases, J lost 8 bases, and 15 bases stayed unmatched. The CDR3 DNA reads as TGTGCCAGCAGCACCTCCCGACAGGGTACAAGCGATGAGCAGTTCTTC. Its translation: CASSTSRQGTSDEQFF. The full variable domain, rest sourced from reference TRBV9 and TRBJ2-1, is DSGVTQTPKHLITATGQRVTLRCSPRSGDLSVYWYQQSLDQGLQFLIQYYNGEERAKGNILERFSAQQFPDLHSELNLSSLELGDSALYFCASSTSRQGTSDEQFFGPGTRLTVL.

The chain combines TRBV5-1 with TRBJ1-4; 8 nucleotides match TRBD1. CDR3 size: 15 residues. Trimming at V came to 3 bases and at J to 4 bases, leaving 5 bases not matched to a gene. Germline V gene lookup returns CDR1 SGHRS and CDR2 YFSETQ. CDR3 in DNA: TGCGCCAGCAGCTCGGACAGGGTTGTTAATGAAAAACTGTTTTTT. Protein sequence: CASSSDRVVNEKLFF.

The V gene is TRBV9, the J gene TRBJ2-2; 10 bases match TRBD2. J lost 4 bases, V lost 0 bases, and 3 bases had no gene match. The CDR3 length is 16 residues. The germline CDR1 and CDR2 sequences are SGDLS and YYNGEE. The CDR3 is CASSVAGLAPTGELFF. The CDR3 region has the DNA TGTGCCAGCAGCGTAGCGGGACTAGCGCCCACCGGGGAGCTGTTTTTT.

The chain links TRBV2 to TRBJ2-3, with no clear D. Per the germline V gene, CDR1 is SNHLY and CDR2 is FYNNEI. V lost 2 bases, J lost 1 base, and 7 bases lay in between. This CDR3 is 14 amino acids long. The CDR3 nucleotides are TGTGCCAGCAGTGAACTTACGGGCACAGATACGCAGTATTTT. It is translated as CASSELTGTDTQYF.

The chain combines TRBV5-1 with TRBJ1-1; D possibly corresponds to TRBD1 (6 bases). This CDR3 spans 15 amino acids. V shed 2 bases and J shed 3 bases, with 14 bases lying between them. Germline values: CDR1 SGHRS, CDR2 YFSETQ. CDR3 sequence reads: CASSFGGGADTEAFF. In nucleotides, the CDR3 is TGCGCCAGCAGCTTTGGAGGGGGGGCTGACACTGAAGCTTTCTTT.

This chain links TRBV27 with TRBJ2-7; D ambiguous. V was shortened by 9 bases and J by 2 bases, with 11 bases between the two germline ends. The CDR3 runs to 12 residues. CDR1 is MNHEY, CDR2 SMNVEV, per germline (reference sequence). CDR3 in amino acids: CASSGTAYEQYF. In DNA form, the CDR3 reads TGTGCCAGTTCAGGCACAGCCTACGAGCAGTACTTC.

The rearrangement links TRBV7-2 to TRBJ2-7, with 12 bases aligning to TRBD2. Germline trimming cut 5 bases from V and 2 bases from J; bases unmatched to any gene: 4. Germline V gene lookup returns CDR1 SGHTA and CDR2 FQGNSA. The CDR3 has 15 amino acids. The CDR3 DNA reads TGTGCCAGCAGCCCTCCTAGCGGGAGGGCCTACGAGCAGTACTTC. It translates to CASSPPSGRAYEQYF.

DNA for the CDR3: TGTGCCAGCAGGGAATGGACAGGGGGGTACGAGCAGTACTTC. Translation: CASREWTGGYEQYF. V is TRBV7-2 and J is TRBJ2-7; 10 nucleotides line up with TRBD1. Germline V gene data show CDR1 as SGHTA and CDR2 as FQGNSA. This CDR3 is 14 amino acids long. The V gene end was trimmed by 6 bases and the J gene end by 4 bases; junction bases not matched to a gene: 6. Full variable domain (outside the CDR3, taken from reference TRBV7-2 and TRBJ2-7): GAGVSQSPSNKVTEKGKDVELRCDPISGHTALYWYRQSLGQGLEFLIYFQGNSAPDKSGLPSDRFSAERTGGSVSTLTIQRTQQEDSAVYLCASREWTGGYEQYFGPGTRLTVT.

The J gene is TRBJ1-5, the V gene TRBV29-1, with TRBD1 matching 10 bases. The V and J ends lost 5 bases and 4 bases, in that order; junction bases with no gene match: 2. CDR1 is SQVTM, CDR2 ANQGSEA, per germline. The CDR3 totals 13 residues. The CDR3 protein is CSVLGQGNQPQHF. The DNA for the CDR3 is TGCAGCGTTCTGGGACAGGGGAATCAGCCCCAGCATTTT.

The rearrangement links TRBV27 to TRBJ2-3; TRBD2 agrees at 7 bases. The germline gives CDR1 MNHEY, CDR2 SMNVEV (reference sequence). Losses at the gene ends were 2 bases for V and 2 bases for J; bases not matched to a gene: 7. The CDR3 is 16 amino acids. In DNA, the CDR3 is TGTGCCAGCAGTTTACGTCCTAGCGGATTCACAGATACGCAGTATTTT. It specifies CASSLRPSGFTDTQYF.

The gene calls are TRBV7-2 and TRBJ2-3; 7 bases fit TRBD2. This CDR3 comprises 15 residues. The germline gives CDR1 SGHTA, CDR2 FQGNSA. V was clipped by 3 bases and J by 10 bases; unmatched bases: 13. The CDR3 bases are TGTGCCAGCAGCTTTTCGGGCGCGGGAGAGGGTCCGCAGTATTTT. It is translated as CASSFSGAGEGPQYF.

This chain joins TRBV2 and TRBJ2-7; TRBD1 is a possible D gene (6 bases). The germline V gene encodes CDR1 SNHLY and CDR2 FYNNEI. This CDR3 is 14 amino acids long. The ends were cut back, 3 bases at V and 1 base at J, with 10 bases in the middle. The CDR3 DNA is TGTGCCAGCAGTGAGCGGCAGGGGTCCTACGAGCAGTACTTC. This sequence encodes CASSERQGSYEQYF. The full variable domain, completed using reference TRBV2 and TRBJ2-7, is EPEVTQTPSHQVTQMGQEVILRCVPISNHLYFYWYRQILGQKVEFLVSFYNNEISEKSEIFDDQFSVERPDGSNFTLKIRSTKLEDSAMYFCASSERQGSYEQYFGPGTRLTVT.

The genes are TRBV6-5 and TRBJ2-2, with 8 positions matching TRBD1. The CDR3 has 15 residues. V trimming: 2 bases; J trimming: 4 bases; junction bases outside the gene matches: 3. Per the germline V gene, CDR1 is MNHEY and CDR2 is SVGAGI. As DNA, the CDR3 is TGTGCCAGCAGTTACAGGACAGGGCTCACCGGGGAGCTGTTTTTT. Translating it yields CASSYRTGLTGELFF.

The V gene is TRBV11-2, the J gene TRBJ2-1; tentatively, D is TRBD2 (6 bases). Germline values: CDR1 SGHAT, CDR2 FQNNGV. Trimming left V 6 bases short and J 5 bases short, with 14 bases between. This CDR3 has 14 amino acids. The CDR3 coding sequence is TGTGCCAGCAGGGAAGGGACTCTCCACAATGAGCAGTTCTTC. Its translation is CASREGTLHNEQFF.

This sequence joins TRBV19 and TRBJ2-7, with D perhaps TRBD2 (5 bases). V lost 5 bases and J lost 5, with 7 bases in between. The CDR3 loop spans 11 amino acids. CDR1 is LNHDA, CDR2 SQIVND, per germline (reference sequence). CDR3 amino acids: CASSRGNEQYF. The DNA for the CDR3 is TGTGCCAGTAGTCGAGGGAACGAGCAGTACTTC.

The chain is built from TRBV7-2 and TRBJ2-1, with 7 positions matching TRBD1. V shed 5 bases, J shed 12 bases, and the junction held 13 bases outside the gene matches. CDR1 SGHTA and CDR2 FQGNSA come from the germline V gene. This CDR3 has 14 residues. The CDR3 bases are TGTGCCAGCAGCCCGGGGACAGCTCTTACGGGGCAGTTCTTC. Translated: CASSPGTALTGQFF. The complete variable domain, with remaining parts taken from reference TRBV7-2 and TRBJ2-1, reads GAGVSQSPSNKVTEKGKDVELRCDPISGHTALYWYRQSLGQGLEFLIYFQGNSAPDKSGLPSDRFSAERTGGSVSTLTIQRTQQEDSAVYLCASSPGTALTGQFFGPGTRLTVL.

This chain connects TRBV11-3 to TRBJ2-3, with 7 bases identical to TRBD2. The CDR3 has 16 amino acids. CDR1 and CDR2 from the germline V gene are SGHNT and YENEEA. Germline trimming cut 2 bases from V and 2 bases from J; bases unmatched to any gene: 7. As DNA, the CDR3 is TGTGCCAGCAGCTTAACACCGGGGGGATTCACAGATACGCAGTATTTT. Protein product: CASSLTPGGFTDTQYF.